The 22 T cell receptor beta chains listed next were all sequenced from one sample in a study of blood T cell repertoires in COVID-19. Using immunoSEQ multiplex PCR, the repertoire was profiled, and TCRdb retains in-frame clones only, with some absent. The sample has about 110,000 clones, about nine tenths seen once; the top ten hold roughly 4%. Sequenced material: peripheral blood. These receptors were collected from a man in his forties with acute or convalescent COVID-19.

The chain recombines TRBV7-9 with TRBJ1-2; D unresolved. CDR1 is SEHNR and CDR2 is FQNEAQ in the germline V gene (reference sequence). CDR3 length: 16 amino acids. Trimming cost V 0 bases and J 4 bases, with 15 bases left between them. As DNA, the CDR3 is TGTGCCAGCAGCTTAGCGGTAGGCAGGCTGGTCTATGGCTACACCTTC. Amino acids: CASSLAVGRLVYGYTF. Filled out from reference TRBV7-9 and TRBJ1-2, the complete variable domain reads DTGVSQNPRHKITKRGQNVTFRCDPISEHNRLYWYRQTLGQGPEFLTYFQNEAQLEKSRLLSDRFSAERPKGSFSTLEIQRTEQGDSAMYLCASSLAVGRLVYGYTFGSGTRLTVV.

This chain uses TRBV12-5 with TRBJ1-1; the match to TRBD1 covers 8 bases. Germline lookup yields CDR1 LGHNT and CDR2 FRNRAP. The CDR3 runs 15 residues. V shed 3 bases and J 2 bases; nucleotides not matched to a gene: 5. The CDR3 nucleotides are TGTGCTAGTGGTTTCCCTGGACAGGGCAACACTGAAGCTTTCTTT. Its protein product is CASGFPGQGNTEAFF.

This clone has a single count. The chain joins TRBV5-4 to TRBJ1-2; D might be TRBD1 (6 bases). The germline gives CDR1 SGHNT, CDR2 YYREEE (reference sequence). V lost 1 base to trimming and J lost 7 bases, with 11 bases between them. The CDR3 is 13 residues long. The CDR3 DNA reads as TGTGCCAGCAGCTTGTTGGACAGACGTGGCTACACCTTC. Its protein is CASSLLDRRGYTF.

This sequence joins TRBV14 and TRBJ2-5; TRBD2 matches at 11 bases. The junction had 7 bases not matched to a gene; V was cut back by 4 bases and J by 3 bases. This CDR3 is 16 amino acids long. Germline V lookup: CDR1 SGHDN, CDR2 FVKESK. CDR3 sequence: CASSPEWGLAEETQYF. In DNA, the CDR3 is TGTGCCAGCAGCCCAGAGTGGGGACTAGCGGAAGAGACCCAGTACTTC.

This chain connects TRBV25-1 to TRBJ1-2, with 7 bases fitting TRBD1. CDR1 is MGHDK and CDR2 is SYGVNS in the germline V gene. The CDR3 totals 14 residues. V shed 7 bases and J 6 bases; nucleotides not matched to a gene: 11. CDR3: CASISSGTENGYTF. The CDR3 coding sequence is TGTGCCAGCATCTCTTCCGGGACAGAGAATGGCTACACCTTC.

CDR3 in amino acids: CASSLWGGPPYEQYF. The CDR3 DNA is TGTGCCAGCAGCTTGTGGGGGGGTCCTCCCTACGAGCAGTACTTC. The chain couples TRBV5-5 to TRBJ2-7; 7 bases are shared with TRBD2. Looked up from germline, CDR1 is SGHKS and CDR2 is YYEKEE (reference sequence). Losses at the gene ends were 1 base for V and 2 bases for J; bases not matched to a gene: 6. The CDR3 is 15 residues long.

This rearrangement joins TRBV7-2 to TRBJ2-2, with 8 positions matching TRBD2. The germline V gene has CDR1 SGHTA and CDR2 FQGNSA. The CDR3 runs to 19 residues. V gave up 3 bases and J gave up 5 bases; unmatched junction bases: 17. Here the CDR3 DNA reads TGTGCCAGCAGCTTTATGAGCGGGGGTCGAAGTCAATCTACCGGGGAGCTGTTTTTT. It is translated as CASSFMSGGRSQSTGELFF.

This chain links TRBV5-8 with TRBJ2-3; D uncertain. Germline-derived CDR1 and CDR2 are SGHTS and YDEGEE. Trimming stripped 2 bases from V and 2 bases from J, with 18 bases between. The CDR3 contains 17 residues. This CDR3 reads CASSFYIFAEDTDTQYF. In DNA form, the CDR3 reads TGTGCCAGCAGCTTCTACATTTTTGCGGAAGACACAGATACGCAGTATTTT.

V usage is TRBV2 and J usage is TRBJ2-3; possible D gene TRBD2, 5 bases. Germline loops: CDR1 SNHLY, CDR2 FYNNEI. The CDR3 runs 16 residues. V was trimmed by 1 base and J by 1 base, leaving 12 bases between them. The CDR3 DNA follows: TGTGCCAGCAGTGAAGGGGCGAGGGTACGCACAGATACGCAGTATTTT. It specifies CASSEGARVRTDTQYF.

The chain combines TRBV21-1 with TRBJ1-2; whether TRBD1, the table's D call, matches the DNA was not checked. TRBV21-1 is given as a pseudogene. The CDR3 has 14 amino acids. Written as DNA, the CDR3 is TGTGCCAGCAGCAAAGCCGGCAGGGTATGGGGCTACACCTTC. Translation: CASSKAGRVWGYTF.

The chain uses TRBV4-3 and TRBJ2-7; 13 positions agree with TRBD2. Germline V gene lookup returns CDR1 LGHNA and CDR2 YSLEER. Trimming at V came to 0 bases and at J to 2 bases, leaving 10 bases not matched to a gene. The CDR3 contains 19 residues. The CDR3 spells CASSQDLGRLAGGAYEQYF. The DNA for the CDR3 is TGCGCCAGCAGCCAAGATCTAGGGAGACTAGCGGGGGGCGCCTACGAGCAGTACTTC.

The chain joins TRBV7-2 to TRBJ2-7, with 8 nucleotides matching TRBD2. The CDR3 length is 13 residues. Looked up from germline, CDR1 is SGHTA and CDR2 is FQGNSA. The ends lost 2 bases at V and 7 bases at J; junction bases unmatched: 4. CDR3 amino acids: CASSLSGGREQYF. Here the CDR3 DNA reads TGTGCCAGCAGCTTATCGGGGGGGCGGGAGCAGTACTTC.

This chain joins TRBV5-6 and TRBJ2-2, with D possibly matching TRBD1 (5 bases). The germline V gene has CDR1 SGHDT and CDR2 YYEEEE. The CDR3 is 14 amino acids. Trimming cost V 0 bases and J 7 bases, with 10 bases left between them. For the CDR3, the DNA is TGTGCCAGCAGCTTGGTAGGGGAAGTCGGGGAGCTGTTTTTT. It translates to CASSLVGEVGELFF.

V gene TRBV10-3 combines with J gene TRBJ2-1, with TRBD2 identical over 11 bases. This CDR3 region has 15 residues. The trim removed 0 bases at V and 7 bases at J, leaving 2 bases unmatched. Germline V gene data show CDR1 as ENHRY and CDR2 as SYGVKD. The chain's CDR3 is CAISESGLAVNEQFF. The CDR3 DNA follows: TGTGCCATCAGTGAGTCGGGACTAGCGGTTAATGAGCAGTTCTTC.

A few counts support this clone. V gene TRBV5-1 combines with J gene TRBJ2-5; 10 nucleotides align to TRBD2. This CDR3 comprises 17 residues. Germline V lookup: CDR1 SGHRS, CDR2 YFSETQ. J lost 3 bases, V lost 2 bases, and 10 bases had no gene match. CDR3: CASSFRLAGALEETQYF. CDR3 coding DNA: TGCGCCAGCAGCTTCCGGCTAGCGGGGGCTTTAGAAGAGACCCAGTACTTC.

The genes are TRBV5-4 and TRBJ1-2, with 8 positions matching TRBD1. The germline V gene has CDR1 SGHNT and CDR2 YYREEE (reference sequence). With 5 bases clipped from V and 5 bases from J, the junction kept 8 bases outside the gene matches. The CDR3 covers 14 residues. The CDR3 region is CASRGRDRIYGYTF. For the CDR3, the DNA is TGTGCCAGCAGAGGCCGGGACAGGATTTATGGCTACACCTTC.

The rearrangement links TRBV7-8 to TRBJ1-1; D is possibly TRBD1 (6 bases). CDR1 is SGHVS and CDR2 is FQNEAQ in the germline V gene. V was clipped by 7 bases and J by 11 bases, with 17 bases between them. This CDR3 contains 12 residues. As DNA, the CDR3 is TGTGCCAGCACCGGGGGGGGCGTTGGCGCTTTCTTT. The encoded protein is CASTGGGVGAFF.

The chain links TRBV5-6 to TRBJ2-1, with TRBD1 matching 11 bases. The CDR3 contains 15 residues. V lost 4 bases and J lost 5; bases outside the gene matches: 5. Germline V CDR1 and CDR2: SGHDT, YYEEEE. The CDR3 DNA reads as TGTGCCAGCAGCCGGCGGGACAGGGGGAACAATGAGCAGTTCTTC. Its protein product is CASSRRDRGNNEQFF.

The V gene is TRBV7-6, the J gene TRBJ1-1; D might be TRBD1 (6 bases). Germline V gives CDR1 SGHVS, CDR2 FNYEAQ. V dropped 5 bases and J dropped 3 bases, with 19 bases sitting between them. The length of the CDR3 is 16 residues. CDR3 region: CASSPPGVGGHTEAFF. CDR3 nucleotide sequence: TGTGCCAGCAGCCCTCCCGGAGTTGGGGGCCACACTGAAGCTTTCTTT.

This chain uses TRBV2 with TRBJ1-3; a possible D gene is TRBD1 (5 bases). Deletions cut 3 bases from V and 0 bases from J, with 9 bases between. Germline CDR1 reads SNHLY; CDR2 reads FYNNEI. CDR3 size: 15 residues. CDR3 DNA sequence: TGTGCCAGCAGTGACGGGACTAGCTCTGGAAACACCATATATTTT. This encodes CASSDGTSSGNTIYF. The complete variable domain, with remaining parts taken from reference TRBV2 and TRBJ1-3, reads EPEVTQTPSHQVTQMGQEVILRCVPISNHLYFYWYRQILGQKVEFLVSFYNNEISEKSEIFDDQFSVERPDGSNFTLKIRSTKLEDSAMYFCASSDGTSSGNTIYFGEGSWLTVV.

Only a few counts were recorded for this clone. The rearrangement joins TRBV7-2 to TRBJ1-1; 8 bases align to TRBD1. V was pared by 2 bases and J by 4 bases, with 9 bases of the junction left unmatched. The CDR3 spans 16 residues. Per germline, CDR1 SGHTA and CDR2 FQGNSA. The CDR3 nucleotides read TGTGCCAGCAGCTTAATGACAGGGGCGTTAAGCACTGAAGCTTTCTTT. Translation: CASSLMTGALSTEAFF.

The chain couples TRBV2 to TRBJ1-2, with 8 bases fitting TRBD1. The CDR3 has 15 amino acids. The ends lost 7 bases at V and 6 bases at J; junction bases unmatched: 13. Germline V gene lookup returns CDR1 SNHLY and CDR2 FYNNEI. CDR3 sequence: CASTILQGGLDGYTF. The DNA for the CDR3 is TGTGCCAGCACCATACTACAGGGGGGCCTCGATGGCTACACCTTC. Full variable domain (remainder filled in from reference TRBV2 and TRBJ1-2): EPEVTQTPSHQVTQMGQEVILRCVPISNHLYFYWYRQILGQKVEFLVSFYNNEISEKSEIFDDQFSVERPDGSNFTLKIRSTKLEDSAMYFCASTILQGGLDGYTFGSGTRLTVV.